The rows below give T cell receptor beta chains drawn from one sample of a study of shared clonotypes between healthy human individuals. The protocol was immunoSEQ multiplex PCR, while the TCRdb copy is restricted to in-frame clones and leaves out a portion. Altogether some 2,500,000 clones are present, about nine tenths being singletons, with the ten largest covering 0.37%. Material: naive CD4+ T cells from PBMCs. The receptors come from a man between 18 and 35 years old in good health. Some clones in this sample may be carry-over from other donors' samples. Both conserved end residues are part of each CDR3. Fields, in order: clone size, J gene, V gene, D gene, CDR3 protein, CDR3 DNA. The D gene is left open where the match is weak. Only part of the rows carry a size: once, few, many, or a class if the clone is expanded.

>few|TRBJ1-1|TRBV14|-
CASSQQLNTEAFF
TGTGCCAGCAGCCAACAATTGAACACTGAAGCTTTCTTT
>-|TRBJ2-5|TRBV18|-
CASSPTYLGQGGETQYF
TGTGCCAGCTCACCCACTTATCTTGGGCAGGGTGGAGAGACCCAGTACTTC
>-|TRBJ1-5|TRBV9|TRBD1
CASSAGQGGDQPQHF
TGTGCCAGCAGCGCGGGACAGGGAGGGGATCAGCCCCAGCATTTT
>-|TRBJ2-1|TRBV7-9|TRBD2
CASSLETSGQGSYNEQFF
TGTGCCAGCAGCTTAGAGACTAGCGGACAAGGCTCCTACAATGAGCAGTTCTTC
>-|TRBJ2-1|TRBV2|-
CASAILASSGEQFF
TGTGCCAGCGCAATACTAGCTTCTTCCGGTGAGCAGTTCTTC
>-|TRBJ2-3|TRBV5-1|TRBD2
CASSATPSGGDTQYF
TGCGCCAGCAGCGCTACTCCTAGCGGGGGGGATACGCAGTATTTT
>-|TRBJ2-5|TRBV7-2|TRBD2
CASSTGLAGGEETQYF
TGTGCCAGCAGCACCGGACTAGCGGGAGGGGAGGAGACCCAGTACTTC
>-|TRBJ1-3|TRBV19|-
CASSMMAGNTIYF
TGTGCCAGTAGTATGATGGCTGGAAACACCATATATTTT
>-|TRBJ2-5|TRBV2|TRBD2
CASRNWASGAPDQETQYF
TGTGCCAGCAGGAATTGGGCTAGCGGGGCTCCTGATCAAGAGACCCAGTACTTC
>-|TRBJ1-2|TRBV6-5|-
CASSYSTADDGYTF
TGTGCCAGCAGTTACTCGACGGCGGACGATGGCTACACCTTC
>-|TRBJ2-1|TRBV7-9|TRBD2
CASSLRVAGGENEQFF
TGTGCCAGCAGCCTAAGGGTAGCGGGAGGAGAAAATGAGCAGTTCTTC
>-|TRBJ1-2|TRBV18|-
CASSTTTSNYGYTF
TGTGCCAGCTCAACAACAACGTCTAACTATGGCTACACCTTC
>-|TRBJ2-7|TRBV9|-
CASSVAGSPDGQYF
TGTGCCAGCAGCGTGGCCGGGTCCCCCGATGGGCAGTACTTC
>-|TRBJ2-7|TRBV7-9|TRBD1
CASSSPGQGARYEQYF
TGTGCCAGCAGCTCTCCGGGACAGGGGGCTAGGTACGAGCAGTACTTC
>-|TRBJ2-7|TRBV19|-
CASRPMDSWEQYF
TGTGCCAGTAGGCCCATGGACAGCTGGGAGCAGTACTTC
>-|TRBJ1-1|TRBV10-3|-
CAINSLNTEAFF
TGTGCCATCAATTCCCTGAACACTGAAGCTTTCTTT
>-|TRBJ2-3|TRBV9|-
CASSSRGGTGSSTDTQYF
TGTGCCAGCAGCTCGCGGGGAGGGACAGGCTCTAGCACAGATACGCAGTATTTT
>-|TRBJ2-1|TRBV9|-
CASSVGLFSHNEQFF
TGTGCCAGCAGCGTAGGACTCTTTTCCCACAATGAGCAGTTCTTC
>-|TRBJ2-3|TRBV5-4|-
CASSLVVGATDTQYF
TGTGCCAGCAGCTTGGTAGTAGGAGCCACAGATACGCAGTATTTT
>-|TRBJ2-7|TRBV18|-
CASSPIGYEQYF
TGTGCCAGCTCACCAATTGGCTACGAGCAGTACTTC
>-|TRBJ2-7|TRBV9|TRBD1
CASSLGQGGEQYF
TGTGCCAGCAGCTTGGGACAGGGCGGTGAGCAGTACTTC
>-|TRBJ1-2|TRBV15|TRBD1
CATSRVLSLRTGTNYGYTF
TGTGCCACCAGCCGAGTGCTGAGTCTGAGGACAGGGACTAACTATGGCTACACCTTC
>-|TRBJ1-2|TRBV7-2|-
CASSLVWSSDGYTF
TGTGCCAGCAGCTTAGTTTGGAGCTCGGATGGCTACACCTTC